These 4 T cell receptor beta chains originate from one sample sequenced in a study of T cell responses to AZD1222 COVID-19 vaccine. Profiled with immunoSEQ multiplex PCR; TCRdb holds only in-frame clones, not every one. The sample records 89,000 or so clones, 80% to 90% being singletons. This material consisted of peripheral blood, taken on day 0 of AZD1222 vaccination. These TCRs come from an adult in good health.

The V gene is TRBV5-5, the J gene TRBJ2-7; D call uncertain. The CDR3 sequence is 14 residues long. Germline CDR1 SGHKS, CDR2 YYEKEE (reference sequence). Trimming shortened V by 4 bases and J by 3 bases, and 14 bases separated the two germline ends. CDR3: CASSLTGALYEQYF. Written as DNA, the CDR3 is TGTGCCAGCAGCCTCACCGGAGCCCTCTACGAGCAGTACTTC.

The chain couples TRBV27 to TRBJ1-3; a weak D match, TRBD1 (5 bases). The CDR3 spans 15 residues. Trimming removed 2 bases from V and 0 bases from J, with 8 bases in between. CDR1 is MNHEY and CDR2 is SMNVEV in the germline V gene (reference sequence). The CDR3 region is CASSLTGRSGNTIYF. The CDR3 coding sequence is TGTGCCAGCAGTTTAACGGGACGCTCTGGAAACACCATATATTTT.

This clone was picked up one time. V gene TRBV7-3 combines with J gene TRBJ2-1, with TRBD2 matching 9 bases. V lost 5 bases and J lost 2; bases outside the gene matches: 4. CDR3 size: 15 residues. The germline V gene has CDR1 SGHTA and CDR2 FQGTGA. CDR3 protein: CASSISGGPYNEQFF. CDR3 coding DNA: TGTGCCAGCAGCATCAGCGGGGGGCCCTACAATGAGCAGTTCTTC.

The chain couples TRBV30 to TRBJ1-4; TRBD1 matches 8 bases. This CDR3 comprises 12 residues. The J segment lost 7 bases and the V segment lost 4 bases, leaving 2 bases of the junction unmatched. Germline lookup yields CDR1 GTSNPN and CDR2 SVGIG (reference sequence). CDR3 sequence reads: CAWTTGVEKLFF. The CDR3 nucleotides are TGTGCCTGGACGACAGGGGTTGAAAAACTGTTTTTT.